This TCR beta chain was identified in a study of T cell responses to AZD1222 COVID-19 vaccine. Concerning this clone: As yet, its antigen is unknown.

General observations from the study: After two AZD1222 doses, spike-specific TCR breadth and depth rose versus day 0.

The table came from immunoSEQ multiplex PCR; TCRdb's copy has only in-frame clones and leaves some out. The data show 100,000 or so clones, with roughly nine tenths seen just once and 4% to 5% held by the top ten. The germline V gene encodes CDR1 MNHEY and CDR2 SVGEGT. With 2 bases removed from V and 1 base from J, the gap between germline ends came to 5 bases. The CDR3 is 13 residues long. The source of this sequence is an adult in good health. The rearrangement links TRBV6-2 or TRBV6-3 to TRBJ1-1; D remains unclear. The sequences come from peripheral blood, collected on day 0 of AZD1222 vaccination. CDR3 in DNA: TGTGCCAGCAGTTACCGGGGGAACACTGAAGCTTTCTTT. It encodes CASSYRGNTEAFF.